This T cell receptor beta chain was recovered during a study of T cells after yellow fever vaccination. Across the whole study: Fractions containing few cells were prepared with SMART-Seq v4 Ultra Low Input.

This clonotype came up many times. In making TCR cDNA, 5'RACE template switching added a universal primer site and UMIs to it. TCRdb re-derived calls from the 5' RACE reads in MiXCR, one entry per CDR3 protein. Counted here are 300,000 or so distinct CDR3 sequences, about 4% occurring once; the ten biggest clones make up approximately 25%. This CDR3 is built from 15 residues. Germline CDR1 and CDR2: LNHNV and YYDKDF (reference sequence). V was shortened by 2 bases and J by 0 bases, with 7 bases between the two germline ends. The chain couples TRBV15 to TRBJ2-2; the D call may be TRBD1 or TRBD2 (5 bases each). Sample: PBMCs, taken 5 days after the yellow fever booster vaccination. The sequence was collected from a man younger than 35 who received the YFV17D yellow fever vaccine. The CDR3 region is CATSRKGPNTGELFF. CDR3 sequence (DNA): TGTGCCACCAGCAGAAAGGGACCGAACACCGGGGAGCTGTTTTTT.